The TCR beta chain described here comes from a study of CD8 T cells in Susac syndrome. CDR1 is SQVTM and CDR2 is ANQGSEA in the germline V gene. CDR3 length equals 14 residues. The V end lost 3 bases, the J end lost 1 base, and 13 bases lay between the germline ends. Only one count was recorded for this clonotype. The RNA input was roughly 0.45 to 1 ug, and it was reverse transcribed with random hexamers. TCRdb fed the immunoSEQ multiplex PCR reads into MiXCR, producing one record per CDR3 protein. The sample has about 130,000 distinct CDR3 sequences, approximately 94% seen once. Blood CD8+ and CD4+ T cells underwent high-throughput TCR beta sequencing. Bulk CD8+ and CD4+ cells came from magnetic negative isolation; CD8+ TEMRA by FACS.

The sequencing input was CD4+ T cells from PBMCs. The receptor was derived from a human donor with multiple sclerosis. The chain has TRBV29-1 and TRBJ2-7; no clear D gene. CDR3 nucleotides: TGCAGCGTTGAGGACCGCCTAGGATCCTACGAGCAGTACTTC. Amino acid sequence: CSVEDRLGSYEQYF.